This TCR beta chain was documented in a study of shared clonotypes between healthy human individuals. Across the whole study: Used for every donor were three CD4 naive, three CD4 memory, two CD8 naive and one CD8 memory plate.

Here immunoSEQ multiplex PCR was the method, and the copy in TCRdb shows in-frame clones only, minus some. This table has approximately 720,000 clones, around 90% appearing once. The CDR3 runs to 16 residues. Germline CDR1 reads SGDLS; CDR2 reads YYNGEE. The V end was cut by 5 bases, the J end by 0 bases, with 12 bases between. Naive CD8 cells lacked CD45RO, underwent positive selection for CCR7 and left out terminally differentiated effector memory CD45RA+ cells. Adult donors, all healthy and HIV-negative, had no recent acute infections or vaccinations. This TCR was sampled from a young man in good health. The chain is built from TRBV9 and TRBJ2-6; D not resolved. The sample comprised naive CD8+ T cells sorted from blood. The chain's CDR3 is CASSLFESSGANVLTF. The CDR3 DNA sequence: TGTGCCAGCAGTCTTTTTGAAAGCTCTGGGGCCAACGTCCTGACTTTC.